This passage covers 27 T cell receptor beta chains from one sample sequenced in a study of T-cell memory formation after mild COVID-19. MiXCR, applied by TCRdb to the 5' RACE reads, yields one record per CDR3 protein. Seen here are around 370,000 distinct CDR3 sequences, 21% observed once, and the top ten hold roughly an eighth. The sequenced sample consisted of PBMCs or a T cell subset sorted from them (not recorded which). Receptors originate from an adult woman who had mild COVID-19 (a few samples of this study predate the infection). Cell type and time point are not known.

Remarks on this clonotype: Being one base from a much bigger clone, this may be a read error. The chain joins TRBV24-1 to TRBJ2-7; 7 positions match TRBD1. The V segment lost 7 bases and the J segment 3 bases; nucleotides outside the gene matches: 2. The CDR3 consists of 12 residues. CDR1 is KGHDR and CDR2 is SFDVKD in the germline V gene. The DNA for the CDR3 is TGTGCCACCAGCAGGGACAGCTACGAGCAGTACTTC. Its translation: CATSRDSYEQYF.

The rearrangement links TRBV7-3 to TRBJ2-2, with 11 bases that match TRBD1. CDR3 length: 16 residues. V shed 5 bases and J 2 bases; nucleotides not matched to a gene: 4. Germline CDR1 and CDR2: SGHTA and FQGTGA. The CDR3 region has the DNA TGTGCCAGCAGCCACCGGACAGGGGGCAACACCGGGGAGCTGTTTTTT. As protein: CASSHRTGGNTGELFF.

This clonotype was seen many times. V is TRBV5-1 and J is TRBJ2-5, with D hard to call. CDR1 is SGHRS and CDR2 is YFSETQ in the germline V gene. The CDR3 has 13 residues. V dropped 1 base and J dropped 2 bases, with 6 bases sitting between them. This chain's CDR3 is CASSLMGQETQYF. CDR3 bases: TGCGCCAGCAGCTTGATGGGGCAAGAGACCCAGTACTTC.

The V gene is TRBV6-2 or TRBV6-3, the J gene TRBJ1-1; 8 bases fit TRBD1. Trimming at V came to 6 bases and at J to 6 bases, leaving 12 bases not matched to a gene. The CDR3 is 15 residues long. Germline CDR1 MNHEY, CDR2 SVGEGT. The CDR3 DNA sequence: TGTGCCAGCAGATCTATCCAGGGGGCTGGGTCTGAAGCTTTCTTT. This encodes CASRSIQGAGSEAFF.

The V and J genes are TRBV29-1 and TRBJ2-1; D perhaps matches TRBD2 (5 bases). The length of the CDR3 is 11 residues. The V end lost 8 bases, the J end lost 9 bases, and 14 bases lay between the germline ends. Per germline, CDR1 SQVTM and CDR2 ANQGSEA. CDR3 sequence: CSPASPPEQFF. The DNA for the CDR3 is TGCAGCCCGGCTAGCCCGCCTGAGCAGTTCTTC.

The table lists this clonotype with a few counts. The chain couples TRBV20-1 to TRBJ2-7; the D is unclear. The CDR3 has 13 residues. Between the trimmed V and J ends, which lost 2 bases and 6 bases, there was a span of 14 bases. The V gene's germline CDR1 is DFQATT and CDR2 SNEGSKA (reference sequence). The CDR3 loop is CSARRRPGGEQYF. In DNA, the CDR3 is TGCAGTGCTAGACGGCGGCCCGGCGGCGAGCAGTACTTC.

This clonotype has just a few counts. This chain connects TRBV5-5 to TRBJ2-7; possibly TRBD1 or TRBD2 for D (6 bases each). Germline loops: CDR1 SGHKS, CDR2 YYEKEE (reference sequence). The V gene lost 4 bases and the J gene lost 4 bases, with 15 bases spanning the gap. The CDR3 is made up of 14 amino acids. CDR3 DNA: TGTGCCAGCAGCCGTACGACGGGGGCGTACGAGCAGTACTTC. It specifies CASSRTTGAYEQYF. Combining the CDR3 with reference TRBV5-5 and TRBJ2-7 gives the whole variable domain DAGVTQSPTHLIKTRGQQVTLRCSPISGHKSVSWYQQVLGQGPQFIFQYYEKEERGRGNFPDRFSARQFPNYSSELNVNALLLGDSALYLCASSRTTGAYEQYFGPGTRLTVT.

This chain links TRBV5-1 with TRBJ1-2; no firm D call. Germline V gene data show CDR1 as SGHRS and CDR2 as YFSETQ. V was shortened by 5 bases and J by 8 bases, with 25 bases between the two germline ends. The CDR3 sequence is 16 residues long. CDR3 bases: TGCGCCAGCAGGAGACCTTTTAGAATAGATTCGACGGGCTACACCTTC. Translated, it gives CASRRPFRIDSTGYTF.

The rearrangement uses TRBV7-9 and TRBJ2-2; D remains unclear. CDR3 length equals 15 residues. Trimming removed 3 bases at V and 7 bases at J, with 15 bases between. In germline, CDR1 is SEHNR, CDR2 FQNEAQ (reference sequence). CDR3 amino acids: CASSFEVLEHGELFF. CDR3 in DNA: TGTGCCAGCAGCTTCGAGGTGTTGGAGCACGGGGAGCTGTTTTTT.

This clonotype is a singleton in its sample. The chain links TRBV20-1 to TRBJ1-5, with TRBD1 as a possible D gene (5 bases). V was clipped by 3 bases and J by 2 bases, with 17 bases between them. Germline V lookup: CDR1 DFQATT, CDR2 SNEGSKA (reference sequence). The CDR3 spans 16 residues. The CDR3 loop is CSARDIKEYGNQPQHF. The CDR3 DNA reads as TGCAGTGCTAGGGACATCAAGGAGTATGGCAATCAGCCCCAGCATTTT.

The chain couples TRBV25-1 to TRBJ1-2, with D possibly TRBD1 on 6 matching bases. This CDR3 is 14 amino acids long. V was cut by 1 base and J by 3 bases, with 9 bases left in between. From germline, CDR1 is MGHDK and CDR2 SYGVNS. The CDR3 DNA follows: TGTGCCAGCAGTGAATGGGCAGGGGACTATGGCTACACCTTC. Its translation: CASSEWAGDYGYTF.

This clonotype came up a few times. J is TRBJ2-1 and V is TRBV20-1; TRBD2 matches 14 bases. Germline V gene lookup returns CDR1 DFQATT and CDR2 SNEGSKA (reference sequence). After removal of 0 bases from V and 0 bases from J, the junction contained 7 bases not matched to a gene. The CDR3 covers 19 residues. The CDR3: CSAREGTSGSGVSYNEQFF. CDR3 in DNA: TGCAGTGCTAGAGAGGGGACTAGCGGGAGTGGGGTCTCCTACAATGAGCAGTTCTTC.

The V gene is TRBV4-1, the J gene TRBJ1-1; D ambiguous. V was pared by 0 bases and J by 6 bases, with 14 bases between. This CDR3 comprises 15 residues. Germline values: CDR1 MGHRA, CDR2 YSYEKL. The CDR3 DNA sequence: TGCGCCAGCAGCCAAGATGATGTGGGAGGCGCTGAAGCTTTCTTT. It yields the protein CASSQDDVGGAEAFF.

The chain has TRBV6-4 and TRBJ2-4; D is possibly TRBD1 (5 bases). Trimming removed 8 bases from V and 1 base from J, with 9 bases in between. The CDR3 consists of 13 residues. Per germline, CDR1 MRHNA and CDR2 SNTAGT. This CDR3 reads CASARVAKNIQYF. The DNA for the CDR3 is TGTGCCAGCGCCAGGGTGGCCAAAAACATTCAGTACTTC.

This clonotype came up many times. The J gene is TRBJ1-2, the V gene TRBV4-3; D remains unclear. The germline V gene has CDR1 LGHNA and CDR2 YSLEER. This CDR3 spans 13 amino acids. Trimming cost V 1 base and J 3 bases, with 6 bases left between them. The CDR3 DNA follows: TGCGCCAGCAGCCAAGTTGCTTACTATGGCTACACCTTC. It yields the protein CASSQVAYYGYTF.

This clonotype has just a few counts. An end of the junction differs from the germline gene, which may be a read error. CDR3 loop: CASSHRTGEVIPYNEQFF. The CDR3 nucleotides read TGTGCTAGCAGCCATAGGACAGGAGAGGTCATACCCTACAATGAGCAGTTCTTC. This chain uses TRBV7-7 with TRBJ2-1, with 7 nucleotides matching TRBD1. This CDR3 region has 18 residues. The germline gives CDR1 SSHAT, CDR2 FNYEAQ (reference sequence).

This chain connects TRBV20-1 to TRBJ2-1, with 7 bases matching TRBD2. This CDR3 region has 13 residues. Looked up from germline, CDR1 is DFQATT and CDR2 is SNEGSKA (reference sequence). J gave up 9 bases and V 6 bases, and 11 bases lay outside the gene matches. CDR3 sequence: CSAYGGAGSEQFF. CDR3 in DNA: TGCAGTGCCTATGGGGGAGCGGGAAGTGAGCAGTTCTTC.

The CDR3 region is CASSLLAGSETQYF. The CDR3, as DNA: TGTGCCAGCAGCTTGTTAGCGGGTTCCGAGACCCAGTACTTC. This chain links TRBV7-9 with TRBJ2-5, with TRBD2 matching over 7 bases. Looked up from germline, CDR1 is SEHNR and CDR2 is FQNEAQ (reference sequence). This CDR3 comprises 14 residues. The V and J ends lost 3 bases and 5 bases, in that order; junction bases with no gene match: 6.

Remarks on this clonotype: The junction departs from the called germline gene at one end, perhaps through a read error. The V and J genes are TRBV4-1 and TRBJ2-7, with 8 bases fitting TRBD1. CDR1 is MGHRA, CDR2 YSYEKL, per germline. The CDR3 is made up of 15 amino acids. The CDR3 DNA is TGCGCCTGCAGCCGGCTGACGGACAGGGAATACGAGCAGTACTTC. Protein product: CACSRLTDREYEQYF.

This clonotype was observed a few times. The CDR3 region is CASSPRFRRQSYEQYF. The CDR3 DNA follows: TGTGCCAGCAGCCCAAGGTTCAGGCGCCAATCCTACGAGCAGTACTTC. The chain recombines TRBV7-9 with TRBJ2-7; D gene ambiguous. Germline V gives CDR1 SEHNR, CDR2 FQNEAQ (reference sequence). Trimming pared 5 bases from V and 1 base from J, leaving 18 bases between. CDR3 length equals 16 residues.

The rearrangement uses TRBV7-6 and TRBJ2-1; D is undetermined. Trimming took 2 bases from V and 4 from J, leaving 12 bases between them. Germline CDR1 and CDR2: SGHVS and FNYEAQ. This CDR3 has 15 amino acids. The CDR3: CASSLKLSNYNEQFF. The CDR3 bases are TGTGCCAGCAGCTTAAAGTTGTCCAATTACAATGAGCAGTTCTTC.

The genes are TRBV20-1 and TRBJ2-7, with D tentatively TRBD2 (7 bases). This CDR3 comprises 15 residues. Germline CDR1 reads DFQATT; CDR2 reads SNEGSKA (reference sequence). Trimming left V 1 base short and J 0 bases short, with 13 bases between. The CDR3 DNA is TGCAGTGCTAGAGTTCAGGGGAGGGCCTCCTACGAGCAGTACTTC. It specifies CSARVQGRASYEQYF.

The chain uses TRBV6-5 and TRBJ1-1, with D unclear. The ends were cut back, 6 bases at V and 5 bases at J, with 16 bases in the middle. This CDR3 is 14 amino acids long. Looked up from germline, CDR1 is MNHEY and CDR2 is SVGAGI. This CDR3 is CASRTTTMETEAFF. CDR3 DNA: TGTGCCAGCAGGACTACAACGATGGAGACTGAAGCTTTCTTT.

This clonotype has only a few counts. Written as DNA, the CDR3 is TGTGCCAGCAGTTTAGACGTAGAGACCCAGTACTTC. Its protein is CASSLDVETQYF. V is TRBV28 and J is TRBJ2-5, with D uncertain. The germline V gene encodes CDR1 MDHEN and CDR2 SYDVKM. The V end lost 2 bases, the J end lost 4 bases, and 5 bases lay between the germline ends. The CDR3 extends over 12 amino acids.

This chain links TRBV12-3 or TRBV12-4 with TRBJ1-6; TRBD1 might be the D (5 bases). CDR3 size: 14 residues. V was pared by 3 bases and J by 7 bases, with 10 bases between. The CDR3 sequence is CASSLGGGNSPLHF. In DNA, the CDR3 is TGTGCCAGCAGTTTGGGGGGGGGAAATTCACCCCTCCACTTT.

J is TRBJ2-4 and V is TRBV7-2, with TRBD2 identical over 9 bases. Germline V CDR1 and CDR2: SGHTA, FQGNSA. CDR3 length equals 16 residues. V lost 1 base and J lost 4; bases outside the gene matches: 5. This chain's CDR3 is CASSLDGSGRKNIQYF. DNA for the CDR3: TGTGCCAGCAGCTTAGACGGTAGCGGGAGAAAAAACATTCAGTACTTC.

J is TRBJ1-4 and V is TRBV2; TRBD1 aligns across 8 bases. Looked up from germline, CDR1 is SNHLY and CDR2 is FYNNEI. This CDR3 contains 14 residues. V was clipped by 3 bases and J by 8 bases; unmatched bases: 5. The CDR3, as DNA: TGTGCCAGCAGTGATAAAGACAGGGGCGAAAAACTGTTTTTT. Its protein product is CASSDKDRGEKLFF.